This TCR beta chain was retrieved from a study of cytomegalovirus exposure and HLA in healthy donors. Worth noting for this clone: As yet, its antigen is unknown.

Primers: 60 Vbeta forward and 13 Jbeta reverse. Clones were sequenced by immunoSEQ multiplex PCR, and TCRdb holds only the in-frame ones, with some missing. The sample lists some 130,000 clones, around three quarters occurring once. Germline V gene sequence: CDR1 SNHLY, CDR2 FYNNEI. Trimming shortened V by 4 bases and J by 6 bases, and 10 bases separated the two germline ends. The CDR3 runs to 12 residues. Study results and caveats: Analyses of presence/absence relied on an assumption of roughly uniform sequencing depth across donors.

The sequencing sample was made of PBMCs. This TCR derives from a man between 40 and 49 years old in good health and CMV-seronegative. J is TRBJ2-7 and V is TRBV2; D may be TRBD1 (5 bases). The CDR3 sequence: CASSADRREQYF. DNA for the CDR3: TGTGCCAGCAGTGCCGACAGACGCGAGCAGTACTTC.